This entry lists 17 T cell receptor beta chains sequenced from one sample in a study of human T cells and chemical hapten exposure. Time point here: patch test 1, 2 weeks after DPC sensitization. Treatment reported: therapeutic diphenylcyclopropenone sensitization with weekly scalp DPC. A single record per CDR3 protein comes from TCRdb applying MiXCR to the RACE reads. The data hold fewer than 200,000 distinct CDR3 sequences, with 20% to 25% observed a single time. The sample in question was whole blood, obtained in connection with sensitization to the hapten diphenylcyclopropenone (DPC). The receptors here all came from a woman aged 45-65 years with alopecia areata. Some clones in this sample may be carry-over from other donors' samples.

This clonotype has more than one count but fewer than ten. The chain uses TRBV15 and TRBJ2-1; 14 bases fit TRBD2. The CDR3 runs 17 residues. Losses at the gene ends were 5 bases for V and 6 bases for J; bases not matched to a gene: 9. Germline CDR1 reads LNHNV; CDR2 reads YYDKDF (reference sequence). CDR3: CATSLPGLAGVSNEQFF. CDR3 DNA sequence: TGTGCCACCAGCCTTCCGGGACTAGCGGGAGTGTCCAATGAGCAGTTCTTC.

V and J are TRBV9 and TRBJ2-3; D is uncertain. CDR3 length: 15 amino acids. The V gene lost 0 bases and the J gene lost 0 bases, with 8 bases spanning the gap. Germline-derived CDR1 and CDR2 are SGDLS and YYNGEE. The CDR3 DNA reads TGTGCCAGCAGCGTAGGAATAGTTAGCACAGATACGCAGTATTTT. The encoded protein is CASSVGIVSTDTQYF.

This clonotype occurred many times. The gene calls are TRBV29-1 and TRBJ1-5, with D possibly matching TRBD1 (5 bases). Germline assignment: CDR1 SQVTM and CDR2 ANQGSEA. V lost 7 bases, J lost 4 bases, and 11 bases lay in between. The CDR3 runs to 12 residues. CDR3 in DNA: TGCAGCGCCGGAGAGGGGAATCAGCCCCAGCATTTT. The encoded protein is CSAGEGNQPQHF.

V is TRBV28 and J is TRBJ2-3; 11 positions agree with TRBD2. Trimming took 5 bases from V and 1 from J; bases not matched to a gene: 5. CDR1 and CDR2 (germline): MDHEN, SYDVKM. CDR3 size: 16 residues. This CDR3 is CASSIGTSGRTDTQYF. The CDR3 coding sequence is TGTGCCAGCAGTATCGGGACTAGCGGACGCACAGATACGCAGTATTTT.

This clonotype appeared a few times. V and J are TRBV27 and TRBJ2-2, with 8 bases matching TRBD1. CDR1 MNHEY and CDR2 SMNVEV come from the germline V gene (reference sequence). CDR3 length: 14 amino acids. V lost 8 bases to trimming and J lost 5 bases; unmatched junction nucleotides: 7. The CDR3 region has the DNA TGTGCCAGCGGCATATACAGGGGGACCGGGGAGCTGTTTTTT. Protein sequence: CASGIYRGTGELFF.

This clonotype was recorded a few times. The chain is built from TRBV11-2 and TRBJ1-1; D unclear. V gave up 1 base and J gave up 4 bases, with 19 bases separating them. The CDR3 is made up of 17 amino acids. Germline values: CDR1 SGHAT, CDR2 FQNNGV. CDR3 bases: TGTGCCAGCAGCTTAGGACGGGGTCAAGGACCCCTCACTGAAGCTTTCTTT. Translation gives CASSLGRGQGPLTEAFF.

The rearrangement joins TRBV11-1 to TRBJ2-2; D is perhaps TRBD2 (5 bases). This CDR3 comprises 16 residues. Germline V lookup: CDR1 SGHAT, CDR2 FQDESV (reference sequence). Trimming shortened V by 1 base and J by 5 bases, and 14 bases separated the two germline ends. The CDR3 bases are TGTGCCAGCAGCTTAGGTCCCGGGCCGGGGACCGGGGAGCTGTTTTTT. It translates to CASSLGPGPGTGELFF. The full variable domain, in which reference TRBV11-1 and TRBJ2-2 provide the parts outside the CDR3, is EAEVAQSPRYKITEKSQAVAFWCDPISGHATLYWYRQILGQGPELLVQFQDESVVDDSQLPKDRFSAERLKGVDSTLKIQPAELGDSAMYLCASSLGPGPGTGELFFGEGSRLTVL.

This clonotype was seen a handful of times. The rearrangement joins TRBV6-5 to TRBJ2-7, with 13 positions matching TRBD2. CDR1 and CDR2 (germline): MNHEY, SVGAGI. Losses at the gene ends were 6 bases for V and 5 bases for J; bases not matched to a gene: 7. The CDR3 length is 15 residues. This CDR3 is CASRTGTSGTDEQYF. CDR3 DNA: TGTGCCAGCAGAACCGGGACTAGCGGGACAGACGAGCAGTACTTC.

The V and J genes are TRBV5-1 and TRBJ2-3, with unresolved D. V was clipped by 4 bases and J by 1 base, with 10 bases between them. CDR3 length: 14 residues. Germline CDR1 reads SGHRS; CDR2 reads YFSETQ. The CDR3 spells CASSTVAGTDTQYF. The CDR3, as DNA: TGCGCCAGCAGCACCGTAGCTGGCACAGATACGCAGTATTTT.

The chain has TRBV11-2 and TRBJ2-7; no clear D. Trimming cost V 1 base and J 4 bases, with 8 bases left between them. This CDR3 contains 13 residues. In germline, CDR1 is SGHAT, CDR2 FQNNGV. CDR3 bases: TGTGCCAGCAGCTTAGTACAGTTTTACGAGCAGTACTTC. This gives the protein CASSLVQFYEQYF.

This rearrangement joins TRBV6-6 to TRBJ2-3, with TRBD1 as a possible D gene (6 bases). This CDR3 comprises 13 residues. Between the trimmed V and J ends, which lost 7 bases and 3 bases, there was a span of 11 bases. CDR1 and CDR2 (germline): MNHNY, SVGAGI (reference sequence). The CDR3 DNA follows: TGTGCCAGCACCCCTAGGGGGACAGATACGCAGTATTTT. Translation gives CASTPRGTDTQYF.

This rearrangement joins TRBV9 to TRBJ1-1; D uncertain. V lost 4 bases and J 5 bases, leaving 18 bases between the germline ends. CDR3 length: 15 residues. CDR1 SGDLS and CDR2 YYNGEE come from the germline V gene. In DNA, the CDR3 is TGTGCCAGCAGCCCCGAGGGCCGCAGAAATACTGAAGCTTTCTTT. Its translation is CASSPEGRRNTEAFF.

V and J are TRBV30 and TRBJ1-2; D is unresolved. There are 11 residues in the CDR3. Germline V gives CDR1 GTSNPN, CDR2 SVGIG (reference sequence). Trimming pared 5 bases from V and 7 bases from J, leaving 11 bases between. In DNA, the CDR3 is TGTGCCTGGGGGGAGGCTGGTGGCTACACCTTC. Encoded protein: CAWGEAGGYTF.

This chain joins TRBV20-1 and TRBJ1-1, with D hard to call. V was clipped by 6 bases and J by 2 bases, with 13 bases between them. The CDR3 totals 13 residues. Germline loops: CDR1 DFQATT, CDR2 SNEGSKA (reference sequence). CDR3 in amino acids: CSATGDSNTEAFF. CDR3 nucleotides: TGCAGTGCGACTGGGGATTCCAACACTGAAGCTTTCTTT.

The gene calls are TRBV20-1 and TRBJ2-7; D perhaps matches TRBD1 (5 bases). This CDR3 spans 12 amino acids. The germline V gene has CDR1 DFQATT and CDR2 SNEGSKA (reference sequence). Trimming removed 7 bases from V and 2 bases from J, with 12 bases in between. The CDR3 is CSVRGLTYEQYF. The CDR3 DNA is TGCAGTGTAAGGGGCCTTACCTACGAGCAGTACTTC.

The V gene is TRBV11-2, the J gene TRBJ2-1, with D perhaps TRBD2 (5 bases). This CDR3 spans 15 amino acids. Trimming pared 4 bases from V and 8 bases from J, leaving 18 bases between. Germline CDR1 reads SGHAT; CDR2 reads FQNNGV. CDR3 DNA: TGTGCCAGCAGCTCCTCCGGGATCAACACCCATGAGCAGTTCTTC. Its translation is CASSSSGINTHEQFF.

The chain employs TRBV20-1 and TRBJ2-7, with 8 positions matching TRBD2. Germline V gene lookup returns CDR1 DFQATT and CDR2 SNEGSKA (reference sequence). The J segment lost 4 bases and the V segment lost 4 bases, leaving 6 bases of the junction unmatched. The length of the CDR3 is 13 residues. CDR3 amino acids: CSAKGVAGYEQYF. CDR3 sequence (DNA): TGCAGTGCTAAGGGGGTAGCGGGATACGAGCAGTACTTC.